The clone carrying this T cell receptor beta chain was detected a few times. As yet, its antigen is unknown. After isolation, RNA underwent reverse transcription to generate cDNA as the sequencing template. Sequenced by immunoSEQ multiplex PCR; TCRdb stores in-frame clones only, minus some. Here the sample spans around 98,000 clones, roughly two fifths being singletons. This specimen comes from a study of CD8+ T cells in alopecia areata. Study-wide background: Treatment comprised oral tofacitinib, 5 to 10 mg twice daily, in treated patients. Overall study results and limits: TCR sharing was clearer in mice than between patients, perhaps partly owing to patient HLA diversity.

The CDR3 loop spans 14 amino acids. V lost 6 bases and J lost 0, with 12 bases in between. Germline loops: CDR1 SQVTM, CDR2 ANQGSEA. Patients with alopecia areata provided lesional scalp punch biopsies as well as peripheral blood. The TCR sequence derives from a human donor with alopecia areata. The V call is TRBV29-1, the J call TRBJ2-1; D is uncertain. Sequenced: CD4+ T cells sorted from blood. The CDR3 DNA reads TGCAGCGTCACAGAAGGTAGCTCCTACAATGAGCAGTTCTTC. Its protein product is CSVTEGSSYNEQFF.